The clone carrying this T cell receptor beta chain appeared a single time. Here immunoSEQ multiplex PCR was the method, and the copy in TCRdb shows in-frame clones only, minus some. This table holds nearly 300,000 clones, about nine tenths found once. These data are taken from a study of blood T cell repertoires in COVID-19. Study-level information: In each case, the material was cDNA or gDNA derived from T cells, B-cell-depleted T cells, or PBMCs.

This CDR3 has 15 residues. Looked up from germline, CDR1 is MNHEY and CDR2 is SMNVEV (reference sequence). Germline trimming cut 6 bases from V and 3 bases from J; bases unmatched to any gene: 7. This receptor was identified in a woman aged 30 to 39 who had recovered from COVID-19. The rearrangement joins TRBV27 to TRBJ2-7, with 11 bases that match TRBD1. Material for sequencing was peripheral blood. The CDR3 is CASRPRTGGGYEQYF. CDR3 nucleotides: TGTGCCAGCAGACCTAGGACAGGGGGCGGCTACGAGCAGTACTTC.